Reported below is one T cell receptor beta chain. What this receptor recognizes is not known. It has no much larger one-base neighbor in the sample; base qualities were not kept. Libraries came from PCR. Sequencing was carried out with an Illumina HiSeq 2500. Unique molecular identifiers were incorporated into TCR beta cDNA libraries to reduce PCR and sequencing biases. Approximately 500,000 cDNA molecules were obtained per 1 to 10 million input T cells, so each molecule approximated one T cell. The patient libraries were prepared and sequenced with the same protocol used for the earlier healthy control dataset. Samples belonging to the same batch were prepared together, multiplexed and sequenced on a shared HiSeq lane. On the authors' methods: MIGEC was used to process the raw barcoded reads, and molecular identifier groups with only a single read were discarded before consensus assembly and CDR3 extraction. Clonotype tables were post-analysed with VDJtools, and diversity was normalized by down-sampling all datasets to the smallest sample size. To correct batch-related cross-sample contamination, repertoire overlap clustering matched CDR3 amino acid sequences but not nucleotide sequences. Using fastp trimming at Q25 and MiXCR clonotype assembly, TCRdb reanalyzed the public sequencing data and kept in-frame beta chains. Under each unique CDR3 protein, matching rows form one entry showing the most common genes and DNA. TCRdb, not the original authors, processed these V and J calls. Counted in this sample were roughly 400,000 distinct CDR3 sequences; approximately 38% of them appeared once. The ten largest clones take up approximately 7.6% of the sample.

This sample was taken from a study of post-analysis software for immune sequencing data (dated by TCRdb to between 2015 and 2017). In terms of the full investigation: Relapsing-remitting, secondary progressive and progressive-relapsing multiple sclerosis were recorded as disease courses, and subtype annotation was lacking for some patients. The patient repertoires were set against 11 previously published healthy control repertoires from donors whose ages ranged from roughly 6 to 26 years. A subset of samples was prepared in parallel using single-end sample barcoding, then pooled and co-amplified after Illumina adapter ligation. Broad study findings and their caveats: Patients showed significantly higher frequencies than controls for a few TRBV segments, among them TRBV5-6, TRBV5-1 and TRBV20-1. The control group was slightly older than the multiple sclerosis patient group. When samples were clustered directly using the F measure, samples prepared in the same batch co-clustered strongly, which prompted a batch-effect correction. Compared with controls, multiple sclerosis patients had significantly lower normalized Chao1 diversity, a finding suggesting substantial peripheral T-cell clonal expansion.

The CDR3 spans 14 residues, from the cysteine through the phenylalanine. The only DNA kept is the CDR3, 42 bases in frame from the first base. As encoded in the germline V gene, CDR1 is MNHEY while CDR2 is SVGAGI. V sheds 0 bases and J sheds 3 bases, leaving 8 bases between their ends. To demonstrate the VDJtools post-analysis software, TCR beta repertoires were profiled from the peripheral blood of more than ten young patients with multiple sclerosis. The multiple sclerosis patients were children and adolescents ranging in age from roughly 6 to 15 years. This clonotype was obtained from a girl aged 2 to 9 with multiple sclerosis. The sequencing input was blood. In this chain, TRBV6-5 is recombined with TRBJ2-5; no D gene is confidently identified. The DNA is TGTGCCAGCAGTTACTCGTTAAGGGAAGAGACCCAGTACTTC. Its coded protein is CASSYSLREETQYF.